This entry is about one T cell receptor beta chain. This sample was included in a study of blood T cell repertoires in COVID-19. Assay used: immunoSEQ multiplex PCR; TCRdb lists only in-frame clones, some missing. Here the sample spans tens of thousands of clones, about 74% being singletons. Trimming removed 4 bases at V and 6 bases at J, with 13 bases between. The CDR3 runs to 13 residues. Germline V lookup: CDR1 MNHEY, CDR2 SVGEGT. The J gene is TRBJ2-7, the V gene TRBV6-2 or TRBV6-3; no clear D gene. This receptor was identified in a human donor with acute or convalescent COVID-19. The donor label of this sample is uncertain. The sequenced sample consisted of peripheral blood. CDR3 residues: CASSSGQAREQYV. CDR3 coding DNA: TGTGCCAGCAGTTCTGGCCAGGCGCGCGAGCAGTACGTC.